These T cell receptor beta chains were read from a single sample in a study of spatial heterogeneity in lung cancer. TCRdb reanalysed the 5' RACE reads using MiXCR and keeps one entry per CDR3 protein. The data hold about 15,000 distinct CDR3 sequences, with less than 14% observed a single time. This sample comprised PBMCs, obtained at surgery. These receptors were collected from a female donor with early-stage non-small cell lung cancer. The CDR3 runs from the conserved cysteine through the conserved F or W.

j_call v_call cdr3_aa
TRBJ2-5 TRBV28 CASSSPQRGQETQYF
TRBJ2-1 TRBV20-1 CSAPRAGGNPSYNEQFF
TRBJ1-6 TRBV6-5 CASSYGEHSPLHF
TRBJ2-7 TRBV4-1 CASSQDGGDHSYEQYF
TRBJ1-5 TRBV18 CASSPRFGAGYGTNQPQHF
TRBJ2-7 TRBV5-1 CASSLVPDPTYEQYF
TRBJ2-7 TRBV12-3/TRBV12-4 CASSPRRSRATTYEQYF
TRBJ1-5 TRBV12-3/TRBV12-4 CASSPRTGGQPQHF
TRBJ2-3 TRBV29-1 CSVEDLSSATDTQYF
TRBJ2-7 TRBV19 CASTGQQGAYEQYF
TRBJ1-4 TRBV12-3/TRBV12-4 CASSLGGGIEKLFF
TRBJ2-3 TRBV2 CASSETGPALTQYF
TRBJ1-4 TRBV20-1 CSAWEGEKLFF
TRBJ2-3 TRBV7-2 CASSSRGGPTDTQYF